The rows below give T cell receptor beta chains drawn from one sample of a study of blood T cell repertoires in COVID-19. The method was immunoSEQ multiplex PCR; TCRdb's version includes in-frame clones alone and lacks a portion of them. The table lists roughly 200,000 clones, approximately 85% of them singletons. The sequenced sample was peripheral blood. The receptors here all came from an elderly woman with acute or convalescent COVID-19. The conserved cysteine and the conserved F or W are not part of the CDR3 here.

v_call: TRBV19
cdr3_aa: ASSIDWSNSPLH

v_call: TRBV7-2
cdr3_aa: ASSFDRGQAREQY

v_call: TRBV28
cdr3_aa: ASSLTAQPQH

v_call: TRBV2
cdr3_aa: ASSRTSWNTGELF

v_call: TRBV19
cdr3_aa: ASGGGYSYNEQF

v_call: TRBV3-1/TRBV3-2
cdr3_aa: ASNRQGAPYEQY

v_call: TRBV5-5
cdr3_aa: ASSLVAGRGTEAF

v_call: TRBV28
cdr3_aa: ASSSLNRGLAYEQY

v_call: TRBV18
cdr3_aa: ASSPGTGGNQPQH

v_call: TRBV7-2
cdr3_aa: ASSIGQGQPQH